The entry below describes one T cell receptor (beta chain). The antigen is undetermined. Per germline, CDR1 SGHKS and CDR2 YYEKEE (reference sequence). V gave up 4 bases and J gave up 3 bases; unmatched junction bases: 7. This CDR3 is built from 15 residues. This record comes from a study of a mutant IDH1 vaccine in newly diagnosed glioma. At the level of the study: Investigators started vaccination 4-6 weeks after radiotherapy alone, or with temozolomide cycles. Receipt of radiotherapy, temozolomide, or both preceded the study, and most received both. Regarding the study as a whole: Apparently unrelated to pseudoprogression were changes in the top peripheral T cell clonotypes.

Time point here: week 35, safety follow-up. Each dose delivered 300 ug of mutant IDH1 20-mer peptide subcutaneously with imiquimod. Some clones are missing from TCRdb's copy, which holds only in-frame ones; the method was immunoSEQ multiplex PCR. The sample holds 34,000 or so clones; around four fifths are singletons and the top ten take around 10%. The material was PBMCs, obtained from a glioma patient whose treatment included an IDH1 peptide vaccine. V usage is TRBV5-5 and J usage is TRBJ1-2; 9 positions match TRBD1. The receptor comes from a woman aged 40 to 50 with glioma. CDR3 in DNA: TGTGCCAGCAGCGCCGGGACAGGGAACGACTATGGCTACACCTTC. Residues: CASSAGTGNDYGYTF.